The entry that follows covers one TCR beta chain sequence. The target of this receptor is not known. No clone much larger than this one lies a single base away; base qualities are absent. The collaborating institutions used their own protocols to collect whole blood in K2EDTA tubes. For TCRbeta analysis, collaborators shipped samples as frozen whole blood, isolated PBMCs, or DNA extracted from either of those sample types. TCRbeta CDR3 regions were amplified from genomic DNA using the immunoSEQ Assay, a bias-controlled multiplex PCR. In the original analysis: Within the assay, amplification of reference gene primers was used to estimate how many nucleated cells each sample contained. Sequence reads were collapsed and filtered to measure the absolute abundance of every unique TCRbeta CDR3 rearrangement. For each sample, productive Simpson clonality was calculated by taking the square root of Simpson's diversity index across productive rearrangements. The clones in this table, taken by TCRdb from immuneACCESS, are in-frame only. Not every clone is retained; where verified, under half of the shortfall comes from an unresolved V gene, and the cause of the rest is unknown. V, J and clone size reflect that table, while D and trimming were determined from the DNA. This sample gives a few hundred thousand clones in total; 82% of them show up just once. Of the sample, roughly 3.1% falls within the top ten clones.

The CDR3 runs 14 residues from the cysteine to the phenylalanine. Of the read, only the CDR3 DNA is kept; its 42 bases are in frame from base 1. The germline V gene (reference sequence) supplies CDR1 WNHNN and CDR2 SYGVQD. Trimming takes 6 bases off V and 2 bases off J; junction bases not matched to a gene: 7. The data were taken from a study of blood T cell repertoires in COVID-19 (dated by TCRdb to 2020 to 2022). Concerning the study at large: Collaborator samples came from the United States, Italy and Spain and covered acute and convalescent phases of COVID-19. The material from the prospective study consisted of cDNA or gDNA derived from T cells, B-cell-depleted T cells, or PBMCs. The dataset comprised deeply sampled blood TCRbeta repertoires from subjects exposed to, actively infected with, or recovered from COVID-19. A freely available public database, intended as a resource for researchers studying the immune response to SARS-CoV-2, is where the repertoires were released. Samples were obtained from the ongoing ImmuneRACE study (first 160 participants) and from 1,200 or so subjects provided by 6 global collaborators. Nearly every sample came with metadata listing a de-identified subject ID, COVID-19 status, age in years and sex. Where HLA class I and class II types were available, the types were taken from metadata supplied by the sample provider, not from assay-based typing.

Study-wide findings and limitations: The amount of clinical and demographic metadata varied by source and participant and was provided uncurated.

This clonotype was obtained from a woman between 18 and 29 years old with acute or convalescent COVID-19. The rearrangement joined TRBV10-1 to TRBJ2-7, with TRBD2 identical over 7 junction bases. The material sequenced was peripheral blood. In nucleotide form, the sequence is TGCGCCAGCAGCCCTAGCGGCGGGGCCTACGAGCAGTACTTC. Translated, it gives CASSPSGGAYEQYF.